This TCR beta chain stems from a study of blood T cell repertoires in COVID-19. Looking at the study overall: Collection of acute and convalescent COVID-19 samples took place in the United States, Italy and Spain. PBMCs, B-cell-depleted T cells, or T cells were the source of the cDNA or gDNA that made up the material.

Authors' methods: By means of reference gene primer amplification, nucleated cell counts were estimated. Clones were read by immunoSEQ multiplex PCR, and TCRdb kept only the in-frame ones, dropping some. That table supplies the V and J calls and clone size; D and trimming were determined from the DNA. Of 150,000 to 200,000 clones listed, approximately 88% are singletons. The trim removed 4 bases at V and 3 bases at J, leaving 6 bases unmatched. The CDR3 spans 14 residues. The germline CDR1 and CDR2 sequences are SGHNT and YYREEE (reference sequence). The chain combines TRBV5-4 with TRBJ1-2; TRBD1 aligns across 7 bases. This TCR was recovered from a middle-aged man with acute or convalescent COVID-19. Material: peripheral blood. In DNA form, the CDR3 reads TGTGCCAGCAGCACCGGGACAGCAGACTATGGCTACACCTTC. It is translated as CASSTGTADYGYTF.